Below, 3 T cell receptor beta chains from the same sample are listed, as sequenced in a study of cytotoxic CD8 clonotypes in ibrutinib-treated CLL. Sequencing used immunoSEQ multiplex PCR; TCRdb keeps in-frame clones, though not all of them. The data show some 63,000 clones, approximately 90% seen once. The sample here was PBMCs, taken after 12 months of ibrutinib treatment. The source of these receptors is a human donor with chronic lymphocytic leukemia.

Here the CDR3 DNA reads TGTGCCAGCAGCTTATCATCGGGAGTTCCTGGAAACACCATATATTTT. Residues: CASSLSSGVPGNTIYF. The chain employs TRBV11-3 and TRBJ1-3, with D uncertain. CDR1 and CDR2 from the germline V gene are SGHNT and YENEEA. The V and J ends lost 2 bases and 2 bases respectively, with 13 bases between them. This CDR3 has 16 amino acids.

J is TRBJ2-1 and V is TRBV6-1, with D perhaps matching TRBD2 (6 bases). The CDR3 runs to 15 residues. V was shortened by 4 bases and J by 6 bases, with 16 bases between the two germline ends. Germline V CDR1 and CDR2: MNHNS, SASEGT. As DNA, the CDR3 is TGTGCCAGCAGTGTGTGGAGCGGGTTGCCCAATGAGCAGTTCTTC. Translating gives CASSVWSGLPNEQFF.

This sequence joins TRBV28 and TRBJ1-2, with D possibly being TRBD1 (6 bases). CDR3 length equals 15 residues. Germline V lookup: CDR1 MDHEN, CDR2 SYDVKM. Trimming stripped 3 bases from V and 7 bases from J, with 18 bases between. CDR3 nucleotide sequence: TGTGCCAGCAGTTTGACGACAGGAGGGCGAGGTGGCTACACCTTC. Protein: CASSLTTGGRGGYTF.